This T cell receptor (beta chain) was identified in a study of blood T cell repertoires in COVID-19. Study as a whole: Material from acute and convalescent COVID-19 was sourced from the United States, Italy and Spain. Sample material is recorded as cDNA or gDNA derived from T cells, B-cell-depleted T cells, or PBMCs.

In the authors' methods: Nucleated cell counts were estimated from reference gene primer amplification. The assay was immunoSEQ multiplex PCR, and TCRdb's table has in-frame clones only and misses some. Clone size and V and J calls were adopted from that table, with D and trimming inferred from the DNA. Seen here are 150,000 to 200,000 clones, around nine tenths observed once, and the top ten hold 10%. This clone was seen once. During active infection, Seattle patients enrolled and were then monitored through disease. This clonotype was sampled from a woman aged 65 to 85 with COVID-19, enrolled during active disease. The sequenced sample was peripheral blood.

The CDR3 spells CASSSLGTGETQYF. CDR3 bases: TGTGCCAGCAGCTCCCTGGGCACCGGAGAGACCCAGTACTTC. The chain uses TRBV7-9 and TRBJ2-5; no clear D gene. The length of the CDR3 is 14 residues. The germline V gene has CDR1 SEHNR and CDR2 FQNEAQ (reference sequence). The V gene lost 4 bases and the J gene lost 4 bases, with 13 bases spanning the gap. Full variable domain (outside the CDR3, taken from reference TRBV7-9 and TRBJ2-5): DTGVSQNPRHKITKRGQNVTFRCDPISEHNRLYWYRQTLGQGPEFLTYFQNEAQLEKSRLLSDRFSAERPKGSFSTLEIQRTEQGDSAMYLCASSSLGTGETQYFGPGTRLLVL.